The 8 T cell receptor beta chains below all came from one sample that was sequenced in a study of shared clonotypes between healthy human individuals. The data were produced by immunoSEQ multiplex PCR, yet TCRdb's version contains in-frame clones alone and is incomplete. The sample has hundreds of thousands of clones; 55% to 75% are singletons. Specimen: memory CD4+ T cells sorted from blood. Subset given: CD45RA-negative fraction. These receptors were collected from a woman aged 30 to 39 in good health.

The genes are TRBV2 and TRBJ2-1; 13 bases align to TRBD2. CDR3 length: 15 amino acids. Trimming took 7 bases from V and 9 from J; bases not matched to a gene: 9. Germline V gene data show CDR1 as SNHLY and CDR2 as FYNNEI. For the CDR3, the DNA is TGTGCCAGCAAACCGGGACTAGCGGGATACGGTGAGCAGTTCTTC. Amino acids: CASKPGLAGYGEQFF. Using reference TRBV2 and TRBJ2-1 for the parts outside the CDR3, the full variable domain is EPEVTQTPSHQVTQMGQEVILRCVPISNHLYFYWYRQILGQKVEFLVSFYNNEISEKSEIFDDQFSVERPDGSNFTLKIRSTKLEDSAMYFCASKPGLAGYGEQFFGPGTRLTVL.

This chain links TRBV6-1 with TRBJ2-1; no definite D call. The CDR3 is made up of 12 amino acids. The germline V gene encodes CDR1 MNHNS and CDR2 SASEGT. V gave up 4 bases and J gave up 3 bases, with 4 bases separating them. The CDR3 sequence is CASSADYNEQFF. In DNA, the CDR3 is TGTGCCAGCAGTGCCGACTACAATGAGCAGTTCTTC.

In nucleotides, the CDR3 is TGTGCCAGCAGTCCAGGGGGATTAGCAGTCTCCTACAATGAGCAGTTCTTC. Translation: CASSPGGLAVSYNEQFF. The J gene is TRBJ2-1, the V gene TRBV28; 7 nucleotides agree with TRBD1. CDR1 MDHEN and CDR2 SYDVKM come from the germline V gene. V lost 5 bases to trimming and J lost 0 bases; unmatched junction nucleotides: 10. CDR3 length: 17 amino acids.

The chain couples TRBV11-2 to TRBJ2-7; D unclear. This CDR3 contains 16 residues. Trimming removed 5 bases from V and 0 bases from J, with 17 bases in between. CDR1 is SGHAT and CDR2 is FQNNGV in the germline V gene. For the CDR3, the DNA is TGTGCCAGCAGCGTAGGATTTAGTTGGTACTCCTACGAGCAGTACTTC. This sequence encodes CASSVGFSWYSYEQYF.

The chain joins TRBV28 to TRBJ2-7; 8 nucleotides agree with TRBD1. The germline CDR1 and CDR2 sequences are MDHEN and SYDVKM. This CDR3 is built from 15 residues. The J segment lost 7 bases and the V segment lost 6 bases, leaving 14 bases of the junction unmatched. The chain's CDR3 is CASRSQGARSGEQYF. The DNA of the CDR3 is TGTGCCAGCAGGTCCCAGGGGGCGCGGAGTGGGGAGCAGTACTTC.

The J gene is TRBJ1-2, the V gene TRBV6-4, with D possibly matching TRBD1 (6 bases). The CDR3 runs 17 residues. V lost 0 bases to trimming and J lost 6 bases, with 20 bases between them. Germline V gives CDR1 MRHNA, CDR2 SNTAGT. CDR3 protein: CASSDSHTGTGTHGYTF. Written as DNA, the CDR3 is TGTGCCAGCAGTGACTCGCATACAGGAACAGGGACGCATGGCTACACCTTC.

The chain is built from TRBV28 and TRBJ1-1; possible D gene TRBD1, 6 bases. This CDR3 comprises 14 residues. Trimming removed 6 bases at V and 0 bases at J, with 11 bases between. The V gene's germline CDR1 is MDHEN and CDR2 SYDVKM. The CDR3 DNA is TGTGCCAGCAGGACAGGATCGTTGAACACTGAAGCTTTCTTT. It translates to CASRTGSLNTEAFF.

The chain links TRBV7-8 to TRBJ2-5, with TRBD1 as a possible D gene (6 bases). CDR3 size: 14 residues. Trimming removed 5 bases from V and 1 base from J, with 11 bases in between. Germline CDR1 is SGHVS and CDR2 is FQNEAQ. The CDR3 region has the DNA TGTGCCAGCAGCAAAGACAGGAGCCAAGAGACCCAGTACTTC. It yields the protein CASSKDRSQETQYF.